The clone carrying this T cell receptor beta chain was recorded a few times. Its target is unknown. The data stem from a study of cytomegalovirus exposure and HLA in healthy donors. About the research overall: The study placed approximately 80% of its roughly 430 genotyped donors in the Caucasian-associated ancestry cluster. Study-wide results and caveats: Segments of the TCR beta V type were, in most cases, productive about 90% or about 30% of the time in an earlier analysis. Analyses of presence and absence presupposed an approximately uniform sequencing depth across donors. Researchers reported in a later analysis that common viral pathogens appeared linked to several top clusters.

60 Vbeta and 13 Jbeta primers were used in PCR. Data came from immunoSEQ multiplex PCR; TCRdb stores just in-frame clones and leaves some out. The sample yields 95,000 to 130,000 clones, 8.5% to 10% seen once. Germline assignment: CDR1 MNHNS and CDR2 SASEGT. V lost 1 base and J lost 1, with 10 bases in between. The CDR3 extends over 15 amino acids. This clonotype originated in a man aged 25 to 40 in good health and CMV-seronegative. The chain recombines TRBV6-1 with TRBJ1-1, with a possible D match to TRBD1 (5 bases). The sample taken for sequencing was PBMCs. CDR3 protein: CASSEGSGKNTEAFF. DNA of the CDR3: TGTGCCAGCAGTGAAGGATCAGGGAAGAACACTGAAGCTTTCTTT.